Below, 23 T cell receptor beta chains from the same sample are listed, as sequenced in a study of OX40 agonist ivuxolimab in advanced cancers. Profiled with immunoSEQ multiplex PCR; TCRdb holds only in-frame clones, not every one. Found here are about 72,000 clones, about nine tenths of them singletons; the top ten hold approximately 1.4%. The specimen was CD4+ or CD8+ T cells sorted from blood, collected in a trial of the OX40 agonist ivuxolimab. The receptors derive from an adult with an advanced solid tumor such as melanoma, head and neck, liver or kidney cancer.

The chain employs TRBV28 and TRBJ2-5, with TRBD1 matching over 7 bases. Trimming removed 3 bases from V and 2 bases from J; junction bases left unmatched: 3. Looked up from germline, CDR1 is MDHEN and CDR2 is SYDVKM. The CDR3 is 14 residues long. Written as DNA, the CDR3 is TGTGCCAGCAGTTTCTCGGACAGGCAAGAGACCCAGTACTTC. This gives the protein CASSFSDRQETQYF.

DNA for the CDR3: TGCGCCAGCAGCTTGGTCGGAGATAGCAATCAGCCCCAGCATTTT. Protein product: CASSLVGDSNQPQHF. The chain carries TRBV5-1 and TRBJ1-5, with no clear D. The CDR3 covers 15 residues. The V gene lost 0 bases and the J gene lost 0 bases, with 7 bases spanning the gap. CDR1 SGHRS and CDR2 YFSETQ come from the germline V gene.

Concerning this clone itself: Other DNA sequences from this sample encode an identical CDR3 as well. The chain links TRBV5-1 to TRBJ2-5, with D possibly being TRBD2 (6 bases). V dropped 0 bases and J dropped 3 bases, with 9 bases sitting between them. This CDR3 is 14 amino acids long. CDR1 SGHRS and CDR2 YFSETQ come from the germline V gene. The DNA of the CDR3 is TGCGCCAGCAGCTTGGAAGGAGGGAAAGAGACCCAGTACTTC. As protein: CASSLEGGKETQYF.

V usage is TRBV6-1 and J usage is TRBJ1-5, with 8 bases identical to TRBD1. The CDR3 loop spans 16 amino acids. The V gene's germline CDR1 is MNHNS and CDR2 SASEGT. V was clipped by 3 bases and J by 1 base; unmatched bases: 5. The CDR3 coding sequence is TGTGCCAGCAGTGAGAGGACAGGGATGAGCAATCAGCCCCAGCATTTT. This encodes CASSERTGMSNQPQHF.

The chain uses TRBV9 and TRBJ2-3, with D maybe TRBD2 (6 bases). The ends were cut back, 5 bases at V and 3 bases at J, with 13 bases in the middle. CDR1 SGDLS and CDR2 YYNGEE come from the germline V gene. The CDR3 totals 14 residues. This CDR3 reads CASSSGQKTDTQYF. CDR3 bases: TGTGCCAGCAGTAGCGGCCAAAAAACAGATACGCAGTATTTT.

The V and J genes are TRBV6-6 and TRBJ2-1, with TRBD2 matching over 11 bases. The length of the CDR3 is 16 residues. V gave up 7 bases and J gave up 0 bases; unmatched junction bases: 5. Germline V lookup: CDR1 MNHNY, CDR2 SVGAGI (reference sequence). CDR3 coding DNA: TGTGCCAGCACGGGTAGCGGGGGGGCCTCCTACAATGAGCAGTTCTTC. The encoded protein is CASTGSGGASYNEQFF.

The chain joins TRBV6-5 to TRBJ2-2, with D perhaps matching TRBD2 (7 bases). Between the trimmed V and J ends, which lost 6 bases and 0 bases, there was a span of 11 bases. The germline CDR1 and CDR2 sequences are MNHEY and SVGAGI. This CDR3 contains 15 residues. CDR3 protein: CASSRGGTNTGELFF. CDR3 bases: TGTGCCAGCAGCCGCGGGGGCACGAACACCGGGGAGCTGTTTTTT.

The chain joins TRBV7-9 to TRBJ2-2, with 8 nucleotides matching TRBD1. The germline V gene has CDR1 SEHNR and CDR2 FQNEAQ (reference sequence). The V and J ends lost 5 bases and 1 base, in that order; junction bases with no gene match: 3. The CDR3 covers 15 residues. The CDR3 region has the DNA TGTGCCAGCAGCAGAGGACAGGGGAACACCGGGGAGCTGTTTTTT. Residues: CASSRGQGNTGELFF.

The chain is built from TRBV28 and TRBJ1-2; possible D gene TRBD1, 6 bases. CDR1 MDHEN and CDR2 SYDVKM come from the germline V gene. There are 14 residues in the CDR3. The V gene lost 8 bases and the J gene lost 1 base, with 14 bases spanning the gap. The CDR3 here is CASVVDSNNYGYTF. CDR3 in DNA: TGTGCCAGCGTGGTGGACAGCAATAACTATGGCTACACCTTC.

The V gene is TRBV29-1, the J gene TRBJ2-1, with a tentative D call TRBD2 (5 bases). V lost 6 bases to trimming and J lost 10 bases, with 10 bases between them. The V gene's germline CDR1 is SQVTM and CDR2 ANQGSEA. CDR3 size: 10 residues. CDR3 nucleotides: TGCAGCGTGGGGAGTTTCGAGCAGTTCTTC. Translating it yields CSVGSFEQFF.

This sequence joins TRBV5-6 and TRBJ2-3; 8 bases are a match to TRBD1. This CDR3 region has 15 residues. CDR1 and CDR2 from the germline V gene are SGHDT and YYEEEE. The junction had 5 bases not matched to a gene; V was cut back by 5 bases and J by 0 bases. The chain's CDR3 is CASSRDRLSTDTQYF. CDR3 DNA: TGTGCCAGCAGTCGGGACAGGTTAAGCACAGATACGCAGTATTTT.

The DNA for the CDR3 is TGTGCCAGCAGCGTACAGGGTAATCCCACAGATACGCAGTATTTT. It codes for CASSVQGNPTDTQYF. V usage is TRBV7-3 and J usage is TRBJ2-3, with D tentatively TRBD1 (6 bases). Germline values: CDR1 SGHTA, CDR2 FQGTGA. The CDR3 contains 15 residues. V was cut by 5 bases and J by 2 bases, with 14 bases left in between.

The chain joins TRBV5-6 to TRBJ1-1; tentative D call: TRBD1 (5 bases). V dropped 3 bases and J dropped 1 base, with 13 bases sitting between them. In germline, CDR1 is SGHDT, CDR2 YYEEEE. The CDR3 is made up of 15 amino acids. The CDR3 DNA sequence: TGTGCCAGCAGCTCGGCGGACATACAGAACACTGAAGCTTTCTTT. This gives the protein CASSSADIQNTEAFF.

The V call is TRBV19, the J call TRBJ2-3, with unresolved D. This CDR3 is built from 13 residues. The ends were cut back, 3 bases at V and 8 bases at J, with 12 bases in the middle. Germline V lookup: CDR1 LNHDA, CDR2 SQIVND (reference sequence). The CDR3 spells CASSMVGVFTQYF. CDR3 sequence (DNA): TGTGCCAGTAGTATGGTGGGCGTGTTTACGCAGTATTTT.

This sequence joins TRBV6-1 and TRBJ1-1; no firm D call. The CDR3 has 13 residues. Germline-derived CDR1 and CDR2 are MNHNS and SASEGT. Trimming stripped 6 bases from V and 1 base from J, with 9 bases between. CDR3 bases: TGTGCCAGCAGCCGAAACAGGAACACTGAAGCTTTCTTT. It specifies CASSRNRNTEAFF.

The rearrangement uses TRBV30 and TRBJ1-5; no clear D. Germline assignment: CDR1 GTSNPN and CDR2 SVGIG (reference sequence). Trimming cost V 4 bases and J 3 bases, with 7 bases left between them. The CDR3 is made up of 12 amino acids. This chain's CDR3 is CAWNYNNQPQHF. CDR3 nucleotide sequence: TGTGCCTGGAACTATAACAATCAGCCCCAGCATTTT.

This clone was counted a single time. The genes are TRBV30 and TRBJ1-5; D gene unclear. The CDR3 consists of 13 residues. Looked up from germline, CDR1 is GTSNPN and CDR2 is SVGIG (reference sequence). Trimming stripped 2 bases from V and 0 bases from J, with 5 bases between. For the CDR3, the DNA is TGTGCCTGGAGTTCAGATAGCAATCAGCCCCAGCATTTT. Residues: CAWSSDSNQPQHF.

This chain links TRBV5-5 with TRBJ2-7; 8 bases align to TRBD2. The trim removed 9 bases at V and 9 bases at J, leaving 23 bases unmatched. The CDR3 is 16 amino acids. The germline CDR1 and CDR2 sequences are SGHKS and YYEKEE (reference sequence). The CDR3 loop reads CATSRAAGDLISGQYF. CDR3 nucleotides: TGTGCCACCTCCCGAGCAGCGGGAGATTTGATCTCAGGGCAGTACTTC. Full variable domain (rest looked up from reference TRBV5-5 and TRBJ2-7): DAGVTQSPTHLIKTRGQQVTLRCSPISGHKSVSWYQQVLGQGPQFIFQYYEKEERGRGNFPDRFSARQFPNYSSELNVNALLLGDSALYLCATSRAAGDLISGQYFGPGTRLTVT.

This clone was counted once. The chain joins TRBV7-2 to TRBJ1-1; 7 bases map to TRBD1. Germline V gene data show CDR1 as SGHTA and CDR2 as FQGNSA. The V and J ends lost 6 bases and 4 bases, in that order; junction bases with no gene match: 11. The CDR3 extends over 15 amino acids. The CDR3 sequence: CASSYRQGRVTEAFF. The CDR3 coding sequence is TGTGCCAGCAGTTACCGACAGGGAAGAGTCACTGAAGCTTTCTTT.

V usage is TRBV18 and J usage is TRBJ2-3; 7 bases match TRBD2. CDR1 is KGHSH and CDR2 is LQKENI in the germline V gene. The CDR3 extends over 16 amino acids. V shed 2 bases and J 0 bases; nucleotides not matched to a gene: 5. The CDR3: CASSPGDGRSTDTQYF. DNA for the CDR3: TGTGCCAGCTCACCAGGGGACGGGAGGAGCACAGATACGCAGTATTTT.

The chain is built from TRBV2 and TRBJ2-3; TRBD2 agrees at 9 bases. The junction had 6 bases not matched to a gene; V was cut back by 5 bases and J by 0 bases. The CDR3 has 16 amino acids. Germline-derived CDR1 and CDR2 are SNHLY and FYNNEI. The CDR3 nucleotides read TGTGCCAGCAGTTTAGGGACTAGCCGAAGCACAGATACGCAGTATTTT. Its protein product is CASSLGTSRSTDTQYF.

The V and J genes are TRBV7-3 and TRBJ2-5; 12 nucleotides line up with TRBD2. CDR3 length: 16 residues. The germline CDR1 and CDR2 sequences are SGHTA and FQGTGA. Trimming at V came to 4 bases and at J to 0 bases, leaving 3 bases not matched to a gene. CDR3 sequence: CASSSGLAGNQETQYF. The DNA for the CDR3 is TGTGCCAGCAGCTCGGGACTAGCGGGCAACCAAGAGACCCAGTACTTC.

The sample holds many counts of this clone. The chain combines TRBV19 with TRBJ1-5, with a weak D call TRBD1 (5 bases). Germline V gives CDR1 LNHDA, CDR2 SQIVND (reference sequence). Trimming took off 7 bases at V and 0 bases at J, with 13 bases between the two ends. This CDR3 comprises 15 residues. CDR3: CASKVTVTSNQPQHF. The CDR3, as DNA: TGTGCCAGTAAGGTGACAGTTACTAGCAATCAGCCCCAGCATTTT.